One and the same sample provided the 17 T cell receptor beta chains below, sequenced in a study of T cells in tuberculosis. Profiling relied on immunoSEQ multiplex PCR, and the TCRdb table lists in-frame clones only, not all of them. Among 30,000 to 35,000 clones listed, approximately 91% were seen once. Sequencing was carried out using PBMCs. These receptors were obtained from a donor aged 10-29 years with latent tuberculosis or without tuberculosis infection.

The CDR3 spells CATSREGLGYEQYF. The DNA of the CDR3 is TGTGCCACCAGCAGGGAGGGCCTCGGCTACGAGCAGTACTTC. This sequence joins TRBV15 and TRBJ2-7, with D possibly matching TRBD2 (6 bases). V dropped 3 bases and J dropped 3 bases, with 12 bases sitting between them. Germline CDR1 LNHNV, CDR2 YYDKDF (reference sequence). The CDR3 extends over 14 amino acids. Filled out from reference TRBV15 and TRBJ2-7, the complete variable domain reads DAMVIQNPRYQVTQFGKPVTLSCSQTLNHNVMYWYQQKSSQAPKLLFHYYDKDFNNEADTPDNFQSRRPNTSFCFLDIRSPGLGDTAMYLCATSREGLGYEQYFGPGTRLTVT.

The CDR3 sequence: CASSVTGGRAIFEQFF. The CDR3, as DNA: TGTGCCAGCAGCGTAACGGGCGGGAGGGCCATATTTGAGCAGTTCTTC. J is TRBJ2-1 and V is TRBV9; TRBD2 aligns across 9 bases. The germline V gene encodes CDR1 SGDLS and CDR2 YYNGEE. There are 16 residues in the CDR3. V lost 1 base to trimming and J lost 9 bases; unmatched junction nucleotides: 11.

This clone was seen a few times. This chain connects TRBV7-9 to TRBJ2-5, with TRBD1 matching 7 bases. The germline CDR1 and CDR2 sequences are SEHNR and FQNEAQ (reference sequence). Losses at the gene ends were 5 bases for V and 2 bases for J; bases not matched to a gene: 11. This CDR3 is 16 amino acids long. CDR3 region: CASSLWAARGQETQYF. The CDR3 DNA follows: TGTGCCAGCAGCCTGTGGGCAGCCAGGGGGCAAGAGACCCAGTACTTC.

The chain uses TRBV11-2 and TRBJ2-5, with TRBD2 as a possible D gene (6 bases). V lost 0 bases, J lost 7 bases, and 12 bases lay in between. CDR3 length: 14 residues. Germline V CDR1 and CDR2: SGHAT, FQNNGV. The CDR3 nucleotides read TGTGCCAGCAGCTTAGAAGGGTGGGGAGGGACCCAGTACTTC. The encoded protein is CASSLEGWGGTQYF.

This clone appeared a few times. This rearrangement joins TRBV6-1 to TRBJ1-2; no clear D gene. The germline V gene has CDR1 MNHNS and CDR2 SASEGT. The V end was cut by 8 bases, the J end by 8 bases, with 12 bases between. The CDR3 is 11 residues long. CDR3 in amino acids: CASVWRGGYTF. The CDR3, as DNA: TGTGCCAGCGTGTGGCGGGGAGGCTACACCTTC.

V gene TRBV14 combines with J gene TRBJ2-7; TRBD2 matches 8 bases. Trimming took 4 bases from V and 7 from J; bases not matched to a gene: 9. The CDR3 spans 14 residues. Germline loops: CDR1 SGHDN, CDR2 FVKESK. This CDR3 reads CASSRSGGPEEQYF. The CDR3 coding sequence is TGTGCCAGCAGCCGGAGCGGGGGACCGGAGGAGCAGTACTTC.

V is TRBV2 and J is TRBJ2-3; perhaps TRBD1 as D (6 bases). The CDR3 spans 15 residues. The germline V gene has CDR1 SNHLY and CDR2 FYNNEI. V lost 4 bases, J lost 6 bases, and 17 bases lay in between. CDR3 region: CASSVPRGTLDTQYF. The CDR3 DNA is TGTGCCAGCAGTGTGCCTAGGGGGACACTGGATACGCAGTATTTT. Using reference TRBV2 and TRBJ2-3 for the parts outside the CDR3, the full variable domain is EPEVTQTPSHQVTQMGQEVILRCVPISNHLYFYWYRQILGQKVEFLVSFYNNEISEKSEIFDDQFSVERPDGSNFTLKIRSTKLEDSAMYFCASSVPRGTLDTQYFGPGTRLTVL.

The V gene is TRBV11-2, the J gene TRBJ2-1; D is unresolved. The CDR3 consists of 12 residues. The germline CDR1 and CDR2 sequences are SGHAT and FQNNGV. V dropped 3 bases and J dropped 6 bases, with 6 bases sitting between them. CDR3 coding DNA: TGTGCCAGCAGCTTGATCGGCAATGAGCAGTTCTTC. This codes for CASSLIGNEQFF.

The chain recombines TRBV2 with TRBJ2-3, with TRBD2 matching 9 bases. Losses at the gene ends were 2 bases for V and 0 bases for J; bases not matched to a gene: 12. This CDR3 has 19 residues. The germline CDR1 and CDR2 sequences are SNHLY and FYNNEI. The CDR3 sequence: CASSEMGLAGLPSTDTQYF. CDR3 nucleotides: TGTGCCAGCAGTGAAATGGGTCTAGCGGGACTACCTAGCACAGATACGCAGTATTTT.

CDR3 coding DNA: TGTGCCAGCAGCCGAAGGGGGTCGGAGCAGTACTTC. Amino acid sequence: CASSRRGSEQYF. The chain links TRBV28 to TRBJ2-7, with a weak D call TRBD1 (6 bases). CDR1 is MDHEN, CDR2 SYDVKM, per germline. The CDR3 covers 12 residues. The V gene lost 6 bases and the J gene lost 7 bases, with 13 bases spanning the gap.

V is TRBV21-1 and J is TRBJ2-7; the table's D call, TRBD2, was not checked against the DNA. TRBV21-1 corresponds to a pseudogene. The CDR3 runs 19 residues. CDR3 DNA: TGTGCCAGCAGCCCCAGAGGAGATGAAATGGGGGGAAGGAGCTACGAGCAGTACTTC. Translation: CASSPRGDEMGGRSYEQYF.

The CDR3 DNA reads TGTGCCAGCAGTACAATGGGGCAGCCCGAAAAACTGTTTTTT. It translates to CASSTMGQPEKLFF. The rearrangement links TRBV28 to TRBJ1-4; D is possibly TRBD1 (5 bases). The germline gives CDR1 MDHEN, CDR2 SYDVKM. V lost 5 bases to trimming and J lost 8 bases, with 15 bases between them. CDR3 length: 14 residues.

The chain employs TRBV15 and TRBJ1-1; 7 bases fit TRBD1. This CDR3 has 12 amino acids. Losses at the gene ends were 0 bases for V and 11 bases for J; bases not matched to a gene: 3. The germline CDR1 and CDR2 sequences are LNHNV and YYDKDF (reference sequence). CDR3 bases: TGTGCCACCAGCAGAGATCAGGGGGAGGCTTTCTTT. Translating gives CATSRDQGEAFF.

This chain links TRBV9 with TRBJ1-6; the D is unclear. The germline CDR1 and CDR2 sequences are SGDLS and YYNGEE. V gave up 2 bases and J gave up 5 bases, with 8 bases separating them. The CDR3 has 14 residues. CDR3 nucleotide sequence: TGTGCCAGCAGCGTTCGGGGTAATAATTCACCCCTCCACTTT. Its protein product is CASSVRGNNSPLHF. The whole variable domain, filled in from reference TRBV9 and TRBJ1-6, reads DSGVTQTPKHLITATGQRVTLRCSPRSGDLSVYWYQQSLDQGLQFLIQYYNGEERAKGNILERFSAQQFPDLHSELNLSSLELGDSALYFCASSVRGNNSPLHFGNGTRLTVT.

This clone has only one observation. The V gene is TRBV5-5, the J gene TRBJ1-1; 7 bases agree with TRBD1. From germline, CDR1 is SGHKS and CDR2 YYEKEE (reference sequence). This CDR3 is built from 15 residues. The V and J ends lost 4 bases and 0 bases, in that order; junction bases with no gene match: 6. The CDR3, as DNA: TGTGCCAGCAGCCGGGGGACAGTCATGAACACTGAAGCTTTCTTT. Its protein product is CASSRGTVMNTEAFF.

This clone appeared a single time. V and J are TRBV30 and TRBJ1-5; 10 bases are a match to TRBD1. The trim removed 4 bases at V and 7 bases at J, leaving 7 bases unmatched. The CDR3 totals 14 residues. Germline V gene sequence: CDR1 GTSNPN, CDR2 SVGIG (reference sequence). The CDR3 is CAWTVGTGAQPQHF. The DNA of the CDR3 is TGTGCCTGGACTGTAGGGACAGGGGCCCAGCCCCAGCATTTT.

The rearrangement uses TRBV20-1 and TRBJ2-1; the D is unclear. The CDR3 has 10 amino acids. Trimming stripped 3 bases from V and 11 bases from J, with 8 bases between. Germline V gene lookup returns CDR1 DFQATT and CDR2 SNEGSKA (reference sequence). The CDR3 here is CSARTPKQFF. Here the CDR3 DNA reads TGCAGTGCTAGGACTCCCAAGCAGTTCTTC.